Presented here are 28 T cell receptor beta chains from one specimen sequenced in a study of CD8+ T cells in alopecia areata. The treatment here: oral pan-JAK inhibitor, 5-10 mg twice daily. cDNA prepared by RNA extraction and subsequent reverse transcription served as the template for sequencing. Sequencing was performed with immunoSEQ multiplex PCR; in TCRdb, only in-frame clones are kept and a portion is missing. Of roughly 200,000 clones in the sample, roughly 62% were seen once. The sequencing used CD8+ T cells sorted from blood, collected at week 24, from a patient treated with tofacitinib. These receptors were collected from a human donor with alopecia areata.

This clone was counted at least ten times. In DNA, the CDR3 is TGTGCCACCCGGGGTAGCGGGGGGGAAACCGGGGAGCTGTTTTTT. It translates to CATRGSGGETGELFF. This chain connects TRBV6-5 to TRBJ2-2, with 11 bases that match TRBD2. Germline CDR1 reads MNHEY; CDR2 reads SVGAGI. The CDR3 sequence is 15 residues long. V gave up 10 bases and J gave up 5 bases; unmatched junction bases: 9.

V is TRBV27 and J is TRBJ1-2; weak D call: TRBD1 (6 bases). Germline loops: CDR1 MNHEY, CDR2 SMNVEV (reference sequence). V lost 4 bases and J 1 base, leaving 10 bases between the germline ends. The CDR3 extends over 14 amino acids. The chain's CDR3 is CASSSGTSNYGYTF. Here the CDR3 DNA reads TGTGCCAGCAGTTCCGGGACAAGTAACTATGGCTACACCTTC.

This clone was counted only a few times. The rearrangement joins TRBV2 to TRBJ1-1; D ambiguous. Germline-derived CDR1 and CDR2 are SNHLY and FYNNEI. The CDR3 extends over 9 amino acids. Here the CDR3 reads CGGRSEAFF. DNA for the CDR3: TGTGGCGGGAGGTCTGAAGCTTTCTTT.

The sample holds one count of this clone. CDR3 DNA sequence: TGTGCCAGCAGTGTGGTGGTGGTGACTAGCACAGATACGCAGTATTTT. Translated, it gives CASSVVVVTSTDTQYF. J is TRBJ2-3 and V is TRBV27; D unclear. The V gene lost 5 bases and the J gene lost 0 bases, with 15 bases spanning the gap. CDR1 and CDR2 from the germline V gene are MNHEY and SMNVEV (reference sequence). The CDR3 extends over 16 amino acids.

The chain joins TRBV15 to TRBJ1-6; D is possibly TRBD1 (6 bases). CDR3 length equals 15 residues. Germline CDR1 LNHNV, CDR2 YYDKDF (reference sequence). Trimming pared 0 bases from V and 7 bases from J, leaving 10 bases between. CDR3 protein: CATSRDRGLNSPLHF. The CDR3 DNA reads as TGTGCCACCAGCAGAGACAGGGGATTGAATTCACCCCTCCACTTT.

The CDR3 sequence is CSVRDRDYEQYF. The CDR3 DNA is TGCAGCGTGCGGGACAGGGATTACGAGCAGTACTTC. This chain uses TRBV29-1 with TRBJ2-5; TRBD1 aligns across 9 bases. The assigned J gene may be wrong: the sequence end matches TRBJ2-7 better. Per germline, CDR1 SQVTM and CDR2 ANQGSEA. CDR3 length: 12 amino acids.

This clone was picked up a small number of times. The chain has TRBV5-1 and TRBJ2-3; no firm D call. Trimming cost V 5 bases and J 4 bases, with 11 bases left between them. Germline V gene sequence: CDR1 SGHRS, CDR2 YFSETQ. The CDR3 contains 13 residues. In nucleotides, the CDR3 is TGCGCCAGCAGGATGGAGCCCCCAGATACGCAGTATTTT. It specifies CASRMEPPDTQYF.

The J gene is TRBJ1-6, the V gene TRBV2; no clear D gene. Germline V gene data show CDR1 as SNHLY and CDR2 as FYNNEI. V lost 9 bases to trimming and J lost 1 base, with 16 bases between them. This CDR3 has 16 residues. Written as DNA, the CDR3 is TGTGCCAGTAGACTCAGCGGGAGGTCCTATAATTCACCCCTCCACTTT. This codes for CASRLSGRSYNSPLHF.

The chain links TRBV5-1 to TRBJ1-1; the match to TRBD1 covers 7 bases. Trimming at V came to 4 bases and at J to 4 bases, leaving 10 bases not matched to a gene. Germline lookup yields CDR1 SGHRS and CDR2 YFSETQ. The CDR3 is made up of 15 amino acids. The CDR3 DNA follows: TGCGCCAGCAGCGATAAGACAGGGAGGGTCACTGAAGCTTTCTTT. It specifies CASSDKTGRVTEAFF.

In regard to this clone: Within the sample, other DNA sequences also encode this same CDR3. V usage is TRBV4-2 and J usage is TRBJ1-2; D gene ambiguous. This CDR3 spans 11 amino acids. Germline V lookup: CDR1 LGHNA, CDR2 YNFKEQ. Between the trimmed V and J ends, which lost 0 bases and 4 bases, there was a span of 0 bases. CDR3 coding DNA: TGTGCCAGCAGCCAAGACTATGGCTACACCTTC. This translates into CASSQDYGYTF.

This clone was picked up a small number of times. This chain joins TRBV2 and TRBJ2-2; D perhaps matches TRBD2 (5 bases). The V and J ends lost 6 bases and 5 bases respectively, with 16 bases between them. Germline V gives CDR1 SNHLY, CDR2 FYNNEI. The CDR3 is 15 residues long. In nucleotides, the CDR3 is TGTGCCAGCAGCCCGGACGGGGAGAGTACCGGGGAGCTGTTTTTT. Protein: CASSPDGESTGELFF.

In its sample, this clone was seen a few times. This sequence joins TRBV29-1 and TRBJ1-2; 9 nucleotides match TRBD1. This CDR3 has 17 amino acids. Germline CDR1 and CDR2: SQVTM and ANQGSEA. The ends lost 7 bases at V and 4 bases at J; junction bases unmatched: 19. CDR3 protein: CSALWGTGTGYFYGYTF. The CDR3 DNA follows: TGCAGCGCCTTGTGGGGAACCGGGACAGGGTATTTCTATGGCTACACCTTC.

This clone appeared once. This chain links TRBV2 with TRBJ2-3; possibly TRBD1 or TRBD2 for D (6 bases each). This CDR3 is built from 14 residues. Trimming cost V 11 bases and J 1 base, with 16 bases left between them. Germline V lookup: CDR1 SNHLY, CDR2 FYNNEI. The CDR3 DNA is TGTGCCGGGCTAGGGGGGCGGGGCACAGATACGCAGTATTTT. Translated, it gives CAGLGGRGTDTQYF.

V and J are TRBV6-6 and TRBJ2-7, with 12 bases aligning to TRBD1. The length of the CDR3 is 15 residues. V was clipped by 2 bases and J by 6 bases; unmatched bases: 5. Germline CDR1 is MNHNY and CDR2 is SVGAGI (reference sequence). DNA for the CDR3: TGTGCCAGCAGTTACATCGGGACAGGGGGCGGCGAGCAGTACTTC. As protein: CASSYIGTGGGEQYF.

J is TRBJ2-5 and V is TRBV5-4; 9 positions agree with TRBD1. The germline CDR1 and CDR2 sequences are SGHNT and YYREEE (reference sequence). The CDR3 has 15 residues. V shed 0 bases, J shed 2 bases, and the junction held 2 bases outside the gene matches. In nucleotides, the CDR3 is TGTGCCAGCAGCTTGGTGGGACAGGGTCAAGAGACCCAGTACTTC. Its translation: CASSLVGQGQETQYF.

Of note for this clone: At one of its ends the junction is not consistent with the germline gene, which may arise from a read error. This chain links TRBV23-1 with TRBJ2-1, with D unclear. TRBV23-1 is recorded as an ORF, its role being uncertain. This CDR3 is 10 amino acids long. The CDR3 region has the DNA TGCGCCAGCAACTACGATGAGCAGTTCTTC. Translating it yields CASNYDEQFF.

This clone appeared a few times. The chain recombines TRBV5-6 with TRBJ1-5; unclear D gene. Germline V gene sequence: CDR1 SGHDT, CDR2 YYEEEE. The CDR3 is 12 amino acids. Trimming took 0 bases from V and 5 from J, leaving 3 bases between them. In DNA, the CDR3 is TGTGCCAGCAGCTTGGAAGATCAGCCCCAGCATTTT. This translates into CASSLEDQPQHF.

This clone was observed a single time. This chain links TRBV4-1 with TRBJ1-1; D call uncertain. Per germline, CDR1 MGHRA and CDR2 YSYEKL. The CDR3 spans 15 residues. Between the trimmed V and J ends, which lost 0 bases and 1 base, there was a span of 9 bases. Written as DNA, the CDR3 is TGCGCCAGCAGCCAAGACCCCGGGCCGAACACTGAAGCTTTCTTT. It codes for CASSQDPGPNTEAFF.

J is TRBJ1-5 and V is TRBV6-6; 9 positions match TRBD1. The CDR3 is 14 amino acids. CDR1 and CDR2 (germline): MNHNY, SVGAGI (reference sequence). With V trimmed by 4 bases and J by 7 bases, 5 bases remained unmatched. The chain's CDR3 is CASSLGQGGQPQHF. The DNA for the CDR3 is TGTGCCAGCAGTTTGGGACAGGGAGGGCAGCCCCAGCATTTT.

The DNA for the CDR3 is TGCGCCAGCAGCCAAGCGGGGGGGGGCAATGAGCAGTTCTTC. Its translation: CASSQAGGGNEQFF. The chain links TRBV4-1 to TRBJ2-1, with 8 bases matching TRBD2. With V trimmed by 1 base and J by 6 bases, 2 bases remained unmatched. Per the germline V gene, CDR1 is MGHRA and CDR2 is YSYEKL. The CDR3 spans 14 residues.

The chain links TRBV29-1 to TRBJ2-6, with a tentative D call TRBD1 (7 bases). The germline gives CDR1 SQVTM, CDR2 ANQGSEA. This CDR3 comprises 15 residues. With 5 bases removed from V and 1 base from J, the gap between germline ends came to 12 bases. The CDR3 DNA follows: TGCAGCGTTCCAGGGGGGAAGTCTGGGGCCAACGTCCTGACTTTC. It yields the protein CSVPGGKSGANVLTF.

This clone was detected only a few times. This sequence joins TRBV18 and TRBJ1-2, with a tentative D call TRBD1 (6 bases). V was trimmed by 3 bases and J by 6 bases, leaving 17 bases between them. The CDR3 extends over 15 amino acids. CDR1 is KGHSH, CDR2 LQKENI, per germline. CDR3 sequence (DNA): TGTGCCAGCTCACCTAAATACACAGGGTTCGATGGCTACACCTTC. Translated: CASSPKYTGFDGYTF.

The count of this clone is one. The chain carries TRBV6-5 and TRBJ1-2, with TRBD1 matching 8 bases. Germline assignment: CDR1 MNHEY and CDR2 SVGAGI. V shed 7 bases and J 7 bases; nucleotides not matched to a gene: 11. The CDR3 is 14 residues long. The CDR3, as DNA: TGTGCCAGCACCACTGGACAGGGAAGTCTTGGCTACACCTTC. Amino acid sequence: CASTTGQGSLGYTF.

This chain uses TRBV7-9 with TRBJ2-1; unclear D gene. Trimming left V 4 bases short and J 7 bases short, with 8 bases between. Germline assignment: CDR1 SEHNR and CDR2 FQNEAQ (reference sequence). The CDR3 totals 12 residues. CDR3 sequence: CASSSKGNEQFF. The CDR3 coding sequence is TGTGCCAGCAGCTCCAAGGGTAATGAGCAGTTCTTC.

V usage is TRBV6-1 and J usage is TRBJ1-5, with D unclear. Germline CDR1 reads MNHNS; CDR2 reads SASEGT. Trimming shortened V by 10 bases and J by 7 bases, and 8 bases separated the two germline ends. The CDR3 contains 10 residues. This CDR3 is CAIGGQPQHF. In nucleotides, the CDR3 is TGTGCCATAGGAGGACAGCCCCAGCATTTT.

CDR3: CASSWGGEGDTQYF. CDR3 bases: TGTGCCAGCAGCTGGGGGGGAGAGGGAGATACGCAGTATTTT. V gene TRBV2 combines with J gene TRBJ2-3; 7 bases fit TRBD2. The germline V gene encodes CDR1 SNHLY and CDR2 FYNNEI. The CDR3 contains 14 residues. Trimming cost V 6 bases and J 5 bases; bases outside gene matches: 8.

The chain is built from TRBV28 and TRBJ2-3; 7 positions agree with TRBD1. The germline CDR1 and CDR2 sequences are MDHEN and SYDVKM. Unmatched junction bases numbered 8, after V lost 3 bases and J lost 2 bases. This CDR3 spans 16 amino acids. The CDR3 protein is CASSLLTGVVTDTQYF. In DNA, the CDR3 is TGTGCCAGCAGTTTGCTAACAGGGGTCGTCACAGATACGCAGTATTTT.

In this sample, this clone turned up a few times. The V call is TRBV2, the J call TRBJ2-1; 12 nucleotides align to TRBD2. CDR3 size: 15 residues. V was clipped by 4 bases and J by 7 bases; unmatched bases: 5. Germline loops: CDR1 SNHLY, CDR2 FYNNEI. CDR3 nucleotides: TGTGCCAGCAGTGTTCTAGCGGGGGGGCCGAATGAGCAGTTCTTC. This codes for CASSVLAGGPNEQFF.